Sequencing of this T cell receptor (beta chain) was carried out in a study of T cell responses to AZD1222 COVID-19 vaccine. CDR1 and CDR2 (germline): SGDLS, YYNGEE. The V gene end was trimmed by 4 bases and the J gene end by 8 bases; junction bases not matched to a gene: 9. CDR3 length: 15 amino acids. Study-wide points: Vaccination with two AZD1222 doses was followed by a rise in Spike-specific TCR breadth and depth.

Here immunoSEQ multiplex PCR was the method, and the copy in TCRdb shows in-frame clones only, minus some. The sample comprises around 84,000 clones, 88% of which are singletons, and approximately 10% rests with the top ten. This clone was detected only a few times. Its target is not known. The sequenced sample was peripheral blood, obtained on day 0 of MenACWY control vaccination. The clonotype comes from an adult in good health. J is TRBJ2-1 and V is TRBV9, with 10 bases identical to TRBD1. CDR3 bases: TGTGCCAGCAGCCCCCGGGACAGGGGCTTGGATGAGCAGTTCTTC. Its protein product is CASSPRDRGLDEQFF. Based on the CDR3 plus reference TRBV9 and TRBJ2-1, the full variable domain is DSGVTQTPKHLITATGQRVTLRCSPRSGDLSVYWYQQSLDQGLQFLIQYYNGEERAKGNILERFSAQQFPDLHSELNLSSLELGDSALYFCASSPRDRGLDEQFFGPGTRLTVL.